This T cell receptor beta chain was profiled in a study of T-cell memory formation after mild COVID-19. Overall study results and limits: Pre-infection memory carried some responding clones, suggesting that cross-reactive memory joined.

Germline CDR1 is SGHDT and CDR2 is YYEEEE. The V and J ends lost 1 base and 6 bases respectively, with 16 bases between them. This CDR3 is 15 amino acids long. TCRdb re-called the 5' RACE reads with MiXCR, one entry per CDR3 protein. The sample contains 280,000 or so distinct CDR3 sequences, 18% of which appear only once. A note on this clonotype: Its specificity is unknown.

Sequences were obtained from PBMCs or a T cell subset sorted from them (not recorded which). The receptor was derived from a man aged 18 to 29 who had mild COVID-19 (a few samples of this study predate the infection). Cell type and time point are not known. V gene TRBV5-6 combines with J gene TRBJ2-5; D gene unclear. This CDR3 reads CASSLPKESWKTQYF. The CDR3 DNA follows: TGTGCCAGCAGCTTGCCGAAGGAGAGTTGGAAGACCCAGTACTTC.